A selection of T cell receptor beta chains follows, all from one sample in a study of glioma-infiltrating T cells. TCRdb itself ran the multiplex PCR reads through MiXCR, one entry per CDR3 protein. The data hold some 160,000 distinct CDR3 sequences, with around 40% observed a single time. The sequenced material came from glioma tissue, nonneoplastic brain tissue, or PBMCs (not recorded which). These receptors came from a human donor with low-grade glioma or glioblastoma, undergoing nonglioma brain surgery, or in good health (not recorded which). The CDR3 runs from the conserved cysteine through the conserved F or W. A D gene is named only where the DNA matches it firmly. The listing skips clone size in some rows; elsewhere it reads once, few, many or a size class.

d_call j_call clone_size v_call cdr3_nt cdr3_aa
TRBD2 TRBJ2-7 few TRBV25-1 TGTGCCACCACAGAATTTAGCGGGTCCCGCTACGAGCAGTACTTC CATTEFSGSRYEQYF
- TRBJ1-2 many TRBV24-1 TGTGCCACCAGTGACCCCGCCTTTGGTGGCTACACCTTC CATSDPAFGGYTF
- TRBJ2-5 - TRBV13 TGTGCCAGCAGCTTACGACACCAAGAGACCCAGTACTTC CASSLRHQETQYF
TRBD1 TRBJ1-6 many TRBV6-6 TGTGCCAGCAGTTACCTGGGAAATACGGACAGGGGGAATTCACCCCTCCACTTT CASSYLGNTDRGNSPLHF
- TRBJ1-1 many TRBV3-1 TGTGCCAGCAGCCAAGCTTCGATAGTCTTT CASSQASIVF
TRBD1 TRBJ2-2 - TRBV28 TGTGCCAGCAGGGCAGGGGGAAACAACGGGGAGCTGTTTTTT CASRAGGNNGELFF
- TRBJ2-3 many TRBV5-4 TGTGCCAGCAGCTTAGACTCAAGGATAGATACGCAGTATTTT CASSLDSRIDTQYF
- TRBJ2-1 few TRBV18 TGTGCCAGCTCACCACCTAGCGGTAGCTCCTACAATGAGCAGTTCTTC CASSPPSGSSYNEQFF
- TRBJ2-3 many TRBV7-2 TGTGCCAGCAGCTTAGGTGGGGCGGGACGCACAGATACGCAGTATTTT CASSLGGAGRTDTQYF
- TRBJ2-1 - TRBV6-1 TGTGCCAGCAGTGAAACCGTCCATGAGCAGTTCTTC CASSETVHEQFF
TRBD2 TRBJ2-1 many TRBV20-1 TGCAGTGCTACCCCTCCTAGCGGGTACAATGAGCAGTTCTTC CSATPPSGYNEQFF
- TRBJ2-1 - TRBV3-1 TGTGCCAGCAGCCAGTACAATGAGAAGTTCTTC CASSQYNEKFF
- TRBJ1-1 - TRBV20-1 TGCAGTGCAGTAATAGGGAACAGTAAAGCTTTCTTT CSAVIGNSKAFF
- TRBJ1-5 many TRBV19 TGTGCCAGTAGTACGAGTCCAGGGAGCAATCAGCCCCAGCATTTT CASSTSPGSNQPQHF
- TRBJ2-3 many TRBV27 TGTGCCAGCAGTCAGCTGGATACGCAGTATTTT CASSQLDTQYF
- TRBJ2-5 - TRBV19 TGTGCCAGTAGTACACCAGGACGCCCAGAGGAGACCCAGTACTTC CASSTPGRPEETQYF
- TRBJ2-2 many TRBV11-1 TGTGCCAGCAGCTTAACCGCGATGGAGCTGTTTTTT CASSLTAMELFF
- TRBJ1-6 few TRBV3-1 TGTGCCAGCAGCCAACCGGATCCCCACGGAGCCCTCCACTTT CASSQPDPHGALHF
- TRBJ2-2 few TRBV4-1 TGCGCCAGCAGCCAAGATCTAGGGCAGAGCTACACCGGGGAGCTGTTTTTT CASSQDLGQSYTGELFF
TRBD1 TRBJ2-7 few TRBV4-1 TGCGCCAGCAGCCAAGGACACGGCCAGGGGGTCTCCTACGAGCAGTACTTC CASSQGHGQGVSYEQYF
- TRBJ2-5 few TRBV7-6 TGTGCCAGCAGCTCTAGCGACAGGTACCAAGAGACCCAGTACTTC CASSSSDRYQETQYF
- TRBJ2-6 - TRBV7-9 TGTGCCAGCAGCTCCCGGGGGACAAGAGTCTCTGGGGCCAACGTCCTGACTTTC CASSSRGTRVSGANVLTF
- TRBJ2-7 - TRBV4-1 TGCGCCAGAAGCCAAGGCTGGGGTTATCAGGGGATGGAGGAGCAGTACTTC CARSQGWGYQGMEEQYF
TRBD1 TRBJ2-1 few TRBV10-3 TGTGCCATAACCGGGACAGGGGACAATGAGCAGTTCTTC CAITGTGDNEQFF
- TRBJ2-1 - TRBV5-1 TGCGCCAGCAGCTTGGGTGATCGGGCAGGGGGGGACAATGAGCAGTTCTTC CASSLGDRAGGDNEQFF
- TRBJ2-5 - TRBV6-2/TRBV6-3 TGTGCCAGCACCAGGGGCCCCGAGACCCAGTACTTC CASTRGPETQYF
- TRBJ1-2 many TRBV20-1 TGCAGTGCCAATCATGTGGCAGGGTCAGATGGCTACACCTTC CSANHVAGSDGYTF
- TRBJ2-7 many TRBV28 TGTGCCAGCAGTCGCGCCTACGAGCAGTACTTC CASSRAYEQYF
- TRBJ2-1 many TRBV6-1 TGTGCCAGCGTCGGTGTCAATGAGCAGTTCTTC CASVGVNEQFF